Reported below is one T cell receptor (beta chain). What antigen it recognizes has not been identified. One base away there is no much larger clone; base qualities are not given. Samples from volunteer blood donors who had recovered from COVID-19 were contributed by a second Seattle source. The collaborating institutions used their own protocols to collect whole blood in K2EDTA tubes. Collaborator samples were shipped for TCRbeta analysis as frozen whole blood, isolated PBMCs, or DNA extracted from either sample type. These data come from a study of blood T cell repertoires in COVID-19 (dated by TCRdb to about 2020). Study-level background: Samples from collaborators originated in the United States, Italy and Spain and spanned both the acute and convalescent phases of COVID-19. The material from the prospective study consisted of cDNA or gDNA derived from T cells, B-cell-depleted T cells, or PBMCs. Deeply sampled blood TCRbeta repertoires from subjects exposed to, actively infected with, or recovered from COVID-19 were included in the dataset. The repertoires were released in a freely available public database meant as a resource for research on the immune response to SARS-CoV-2. Samples came from the ongoing ImmuneRACE study (first 160 participants) plus 1,254 subjects from 6 global collaborators. The sample metadata nearly always contained a de-identified subject ID, COVID-19 status, age in years and sex. Where available, HLA class I and class II types were taken from metadata supplied by the sample provider and were not determined by assay-based typing. On the study overall, not on this receptor specifically: The quantity of clinical and demographic metadata differed by source and by participant and was supplied without curation.

The immunoSEQ Assay, a bias-controlled multiplex PCR, was used to amplify TCRbeta CDR3 regions from genomic DNA. The paper's processing steps were these. The number of nucleated cells in each sample was estimated from the amplification of reference gene primers within the assay. To quantify the absolute abundance of each unique TCRbeta CDR3 rearrangement, sequence reads were collapsed and filtered. For each sample, productive Simpson clonality was calculated as the square root of Simpson's diversity index across productive rearrangements. TCRdb obtained this table from immuneACCESS and retained in-frame rearrangements with V and J assigned. These tables miss some clones; where compared with another copy, unresolved V genes account for less than half of the shortfall, and the remainder is unexplained. The V and J calls and clone size are taken from that table; D and trimming were inferred from the DNA. This sample is represented by approximately 130,000 clones; around 87% of them were singletons. The ten largest clonotypes hold 15% to 20% of the sample.

The V and J ends are trimmed by 1 base and 6 bases, leaving 15 bases between them. The CDR3 covers 15 residues, taking in both the cysteine and the phenylalanine. Only CDR3 DNA is held: 45 bases, read in frame from base 1. The CDR1 and CDR2 encoded by the germline V gene are SGHVS and FQNEAQ. The source of this sequence is a woman in her 50s who had recovered from COVID-19. Sequenced sample: peripheral blood. This receptor chain uses TRBV7-8 and TRBJ1-1, with an unclear D gene assignment. The CDR3 has the sequence CASSLVRLGGAEAFF. The sequence in DNA is TGTGCCAGCAGCTTAGTTAGACTGGGAGGCGCTGAAGCTTTCTTT.